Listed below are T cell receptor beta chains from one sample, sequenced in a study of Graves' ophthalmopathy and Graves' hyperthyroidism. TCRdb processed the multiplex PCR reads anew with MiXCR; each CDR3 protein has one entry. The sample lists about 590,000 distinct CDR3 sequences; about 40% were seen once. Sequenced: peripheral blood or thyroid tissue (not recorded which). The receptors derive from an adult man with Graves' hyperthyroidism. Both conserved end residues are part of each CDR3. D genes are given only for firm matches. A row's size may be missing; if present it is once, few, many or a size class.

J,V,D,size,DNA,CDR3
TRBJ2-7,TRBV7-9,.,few,TGTGCCAGCAGCTTCTATCCAGGGGTGCCCTACGAGCAGTACTTC,CASSFYPGVPYEQYF
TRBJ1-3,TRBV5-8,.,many,TGTGCCAGCAGCAAGAACAGGGATCGAAACACCATATATTTT,CASSKNRDRNTIYF
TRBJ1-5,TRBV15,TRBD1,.,TGTGCCAGCAGAAGGGGGCCGCAGTATCAGCAGCCCCAGCATTTT,CASRRGPQYQQPQHF
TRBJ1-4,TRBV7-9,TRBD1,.,TGTGCCAGCAGCTGGGGACAGCGCCTAGAGGATGAAAAACTGTTTTTT,CASSWGQRLEDEKLFF
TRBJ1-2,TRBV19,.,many,TGTGCCAGTAGTATAACCCCGGGTGGCTACACCTTC,CASSITPGGYTF
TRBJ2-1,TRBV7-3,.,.,TGTGCCAGCGCCCTAGCGTCGTACAATGAGCAGTTCTTC,CASALASYNEQFF
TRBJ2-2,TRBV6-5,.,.,TGTGCCAGCACCCATCGGGGGGAGCTGTTTTTT,CASTHRGELFF
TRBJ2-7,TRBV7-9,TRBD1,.,TGTGCCAGCAGTGGACAGGGCCCTCGGTACGAGCAGTACTTC,CASSGQGPRYEQYF
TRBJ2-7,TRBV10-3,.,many,TGTGCCATCAGTCCCGACGGTAAACGGGCCCACTTC,CAISPDGKRAHF
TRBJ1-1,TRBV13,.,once,TGTGCCAGCAGCTCAACAACTAGCGGGGGGACTGAAGCTTTCTTT,CASSSTTSGGTEAFF
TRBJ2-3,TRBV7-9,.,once,TGTGCCAGCAGCTTAGGAGAGGGTTCTAGCACAGATACGCAGTATTTT,CASSLGEGSSTDTQYF
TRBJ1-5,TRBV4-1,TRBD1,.,TGCGCCAGCAGCCATAGGACAGGGCAACAGCCCCAGCATTTT,CASSHRTGQQPQHF
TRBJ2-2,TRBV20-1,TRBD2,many,TGCAGTGCCCCCGGGGCTAGCGGGCCCTACGGGGAGCTGTTTTTT,CSAPGASGPYGELFF
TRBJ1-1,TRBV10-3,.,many,TGTGCCATCAGTGGTCCGGGTGGGAACACTGAAGCTTTCTTT,CAISGPGGNTEAFF
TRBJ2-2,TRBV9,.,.,TGTGCCAGCAGCGTAGCCCCGGGGACCGGGGAGCTGTTTTTT,CASSVAPGTGELFF
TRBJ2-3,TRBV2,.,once,TGTGCCAGCAGCCCACAGGATCTAAGCACAGATACGCAGTATTTT,CASSPQDLSTDTQYF
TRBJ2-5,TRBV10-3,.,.,TGTGCCATCAGTGTCGGGGGCGACCAAGAGACCCAGTACTTC,CAISVGGDQETQYF
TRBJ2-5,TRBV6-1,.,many,TGTGCCAGCACGCGGATCCGATACTTGAAAGAGACCCAGTACTTC,CASTRIRYLKETQYF
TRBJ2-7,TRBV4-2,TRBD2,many,TGTGCCAGCAGCCAAGCCGACGGACTAGCGGGAACCTACGAGCAGTACTTC,CASSQADGLAGTYEQYF
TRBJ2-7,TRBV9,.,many,TGTGCCAGCAGCGTAGCCGGGAACTACGAGCAGTACTTC,CASSVAGNYEQYF
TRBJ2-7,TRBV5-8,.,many,TGTGCCAGCAGCTCTGACTTCCCAGCGCCAACCTACGAGCAGTACTTC,CASSSDFPAPTYEQYF
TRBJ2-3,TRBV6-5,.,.,TGTGCCAGCACCAACTCAGGCAGCACAGATACGCAGTATTTT,CASTNSGSTDTQYF
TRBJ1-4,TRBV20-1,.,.,TGCAGTGCTAGGGTACCTAGCGGGGAAAAACTGTTTTTT,CSARVPSGEKLFF
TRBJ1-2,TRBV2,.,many,TGTGCCAGCAGTGAAGCGTCAGGCAGGCCCAGCGGCTACACCTTC,CASSEASGRPSGYTF
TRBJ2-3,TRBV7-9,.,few,TGTGCCAGCAGCCCTAATCTTGCTACCCCAGATACGCAGTATTTT,CASSPNLATPDTQYF
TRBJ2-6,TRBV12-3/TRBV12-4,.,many,TGTGCCAGCAGCCGCAAGAGCTCTGGGGCCAACGTCCTGACTTTC,CASSRKSSGANVLTF